This T cell receptor (beta chain) came from a study of blood T cell repertoires in COVID-19. TCRdb's copy holds only in-frame clones and misses some; the assay was immunoSEQ multiplex PCR. The data contain 65,000 to 95,000 clones, roughly 80% of them singletons. This clone was seen only a few times. Germline trimming cut 4 bases from V and 8 bases from J; bases unmatched to any gene: 8. Germline CDR1 is MNHEY and CDR2 is SMNVEV (reference sequence). CDR3 length: 15 residues. Sequenced sample: peripheral blood. The V call is TRBV27, the J call TRBJ1-4; TRBD1 matches 9 bases. The clonotype was recovered from a man aged 55 to 70 with COVID-19, enrolled during active disease. CDR3 loop: CASSYSQGAGEKLFF. CDR3 sequence (DNA): TGTGCCAGCAGTTACTCACAGGGGGCGGGGGAAAAACTGTTTTTT.